This TCR beta chain was sequenced for a study of shared T cell receptors in the human thymus. This table comes from immunoSEQ multiplex PCR, and its TCRdb copy is limited to in-frame clones, with some not included. The sample has 600,000 to 900,000 clones, 75% to 90% seen once; the top ten hold over 0.008%. The CDR3 runs 15 residues. Germline V gene lookup returns CDR1 MGHRA and CDR2 YSYEKL. Trimming removed 0 bases at V and 2 bases at J, with 10 bases between. This sample also belongs to another study, concerning human thymus T cells. According to that study: There appeared to be biased usage of V and J genes in thymic and blood repertoires. Related work found strong thymic repertoire overlap between unrelated individuals.

Sequences were obtained from thymocytes. This clonotype originated in a girl under three years old with a congenital heart defect. The genes are TRBV4-1 and TRBJ1-2, with D unclear. CDR3 DNA sequence: TGCGCCAGCAGCCAAGATCGGCTAGGAAACTATGGCTACACCTTC. Protein product: CASSQDRLGNYGYTF.